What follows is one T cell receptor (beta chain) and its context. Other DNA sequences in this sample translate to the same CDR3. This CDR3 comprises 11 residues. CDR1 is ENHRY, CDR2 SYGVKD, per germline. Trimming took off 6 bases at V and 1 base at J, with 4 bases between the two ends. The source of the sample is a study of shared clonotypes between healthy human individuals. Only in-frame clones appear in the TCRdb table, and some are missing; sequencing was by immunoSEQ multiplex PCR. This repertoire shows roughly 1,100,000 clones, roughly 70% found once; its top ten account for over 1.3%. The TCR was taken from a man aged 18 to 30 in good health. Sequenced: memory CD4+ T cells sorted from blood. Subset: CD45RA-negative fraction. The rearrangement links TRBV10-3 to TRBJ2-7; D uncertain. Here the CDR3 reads CAIRDSYEQYF. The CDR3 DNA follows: TGTGCCATCAGGGATTCCTACGAGCAGTACTTC.